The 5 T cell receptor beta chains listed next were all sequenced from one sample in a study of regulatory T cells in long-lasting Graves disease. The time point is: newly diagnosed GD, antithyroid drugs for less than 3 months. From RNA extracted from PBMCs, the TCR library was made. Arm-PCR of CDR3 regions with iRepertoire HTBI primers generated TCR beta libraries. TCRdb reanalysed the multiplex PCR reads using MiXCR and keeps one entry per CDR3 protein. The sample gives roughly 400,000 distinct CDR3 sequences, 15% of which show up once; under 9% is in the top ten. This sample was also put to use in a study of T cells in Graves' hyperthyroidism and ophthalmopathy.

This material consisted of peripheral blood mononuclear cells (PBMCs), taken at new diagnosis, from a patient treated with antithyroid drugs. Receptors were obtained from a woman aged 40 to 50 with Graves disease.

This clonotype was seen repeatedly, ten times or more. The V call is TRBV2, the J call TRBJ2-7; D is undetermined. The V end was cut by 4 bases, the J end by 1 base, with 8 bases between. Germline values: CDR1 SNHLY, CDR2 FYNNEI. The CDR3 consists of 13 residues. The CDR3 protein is CASSGQISYEQYF. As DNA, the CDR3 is TGTGCCAGCAGTGGGCAGATTTCCTACGAGCAGTACTTC.

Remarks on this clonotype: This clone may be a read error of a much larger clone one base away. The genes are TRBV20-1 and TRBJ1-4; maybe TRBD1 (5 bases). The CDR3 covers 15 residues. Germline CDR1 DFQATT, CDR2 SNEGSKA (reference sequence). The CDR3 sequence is CNVWGGLAASEKLFF. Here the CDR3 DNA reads TGCAATGTTTGGGGCGGCCTGGCGGCTTCTGAAAAACTGTTTTTT.

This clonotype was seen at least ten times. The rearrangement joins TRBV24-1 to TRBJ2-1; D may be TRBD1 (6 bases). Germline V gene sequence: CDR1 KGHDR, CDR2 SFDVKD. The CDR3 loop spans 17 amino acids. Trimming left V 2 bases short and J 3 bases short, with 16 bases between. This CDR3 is CATSDSPGQGYYNEQFF. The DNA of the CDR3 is TGTGCCACCAGTGATTCCCCCGGGCAGGGGTACTACAATGAGCAGTTCTTC.

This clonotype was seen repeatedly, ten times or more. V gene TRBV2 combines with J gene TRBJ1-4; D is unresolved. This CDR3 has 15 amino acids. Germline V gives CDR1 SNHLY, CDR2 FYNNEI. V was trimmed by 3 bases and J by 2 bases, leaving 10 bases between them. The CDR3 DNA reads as TGTGCCAGCAGTGAGGGTTCTTCTACTAATGAAAAACTGTTTTTT. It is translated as CASSEGSSTNEKLFF.

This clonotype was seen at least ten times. The CDR3 nucleotides read TGTGCCAGCAGTTACCGGCTAGCGGGAGGGCCTGGAGAGACCCAGTACTTC. Translated: CASSYRLAGGPGETQYF. This chain uses TRBV6-2 or TRBV6-3 with TRBJ2-5; the match to TRBD2 covers 12 bases. In germline, CDR1 is MNHEY, CDR2 SVGEGT. After removal of 2 bases from V and 4 bases from J, the junction contained 8 bases not matched to a gene. The CDR3 is 17 amino acids.